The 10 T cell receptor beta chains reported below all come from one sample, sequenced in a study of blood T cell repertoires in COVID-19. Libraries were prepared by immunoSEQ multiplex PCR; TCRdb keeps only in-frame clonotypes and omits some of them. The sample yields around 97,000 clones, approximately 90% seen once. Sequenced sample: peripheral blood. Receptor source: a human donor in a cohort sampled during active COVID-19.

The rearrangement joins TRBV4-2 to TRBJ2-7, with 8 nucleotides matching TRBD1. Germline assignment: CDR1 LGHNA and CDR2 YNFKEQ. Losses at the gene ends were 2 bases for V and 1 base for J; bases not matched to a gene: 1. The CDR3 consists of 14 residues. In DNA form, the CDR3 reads TGTGCCAGCAGCCAACACAGGGGGTCCTACGAGCAGTACTTC. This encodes CASSQHRGSYEQYF.

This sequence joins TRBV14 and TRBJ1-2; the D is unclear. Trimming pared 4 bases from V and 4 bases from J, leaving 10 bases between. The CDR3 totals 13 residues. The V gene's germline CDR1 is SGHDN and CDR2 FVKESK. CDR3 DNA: TGTGCCAGCAGCCTACGACTGTCCTATGGCTACACCTTC. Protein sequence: CASSLRLSYGYTF.

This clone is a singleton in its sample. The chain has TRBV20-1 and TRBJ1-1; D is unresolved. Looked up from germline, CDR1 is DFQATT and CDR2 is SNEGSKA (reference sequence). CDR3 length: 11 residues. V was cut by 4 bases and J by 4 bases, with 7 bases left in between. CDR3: CSAKDRTEAFF. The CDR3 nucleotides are TGCAGTGCTAAAGACCGCACTGAAGCTTTCTTT.

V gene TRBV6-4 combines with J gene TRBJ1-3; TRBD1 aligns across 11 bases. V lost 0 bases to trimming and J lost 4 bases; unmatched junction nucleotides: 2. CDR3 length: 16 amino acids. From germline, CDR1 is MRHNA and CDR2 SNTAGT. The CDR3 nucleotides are TGTGCCAGCAGTGACTCGGACAGGGGGCCAGGAAACACCATATATTTT. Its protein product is CASSDSDRGPGNTIYF.

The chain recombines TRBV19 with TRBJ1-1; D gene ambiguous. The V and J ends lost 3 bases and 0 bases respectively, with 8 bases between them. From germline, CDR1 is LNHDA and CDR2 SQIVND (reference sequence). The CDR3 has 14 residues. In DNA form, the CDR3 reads TGTGCCAGTAGTATTTCAACAGTGAACACTGAAGCTTTCTTT. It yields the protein CASSISTVNTEAFF. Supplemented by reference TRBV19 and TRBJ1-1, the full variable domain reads DGGITQSPKYLFRKEGQNVTLSCEQNLNHDAMYWYRQDPGQGLRLIYYSQIVNDFQKGDIAEGYSVSREKKESFPLTVTSAQKNPTAFYLCASSISTVNTEAFFGQGTRLTVV.

Here the CDR3 reads CASSVDGYGETQYF. CDR3 bases: TGTGCCAGCAGCGTAGACGGGTATGGGGAGACCCAGTACTTC. This rearrangement joins TRBV9 to TRBJ2-5, with D unresolved. CDR1 is SGDLS and CDR2 is YYNGEE in the germline V gene. Trimming cost V 0 bases and J 5 bases, with 11 bases left between them. The CDR3 loop spans 14 amino acids.

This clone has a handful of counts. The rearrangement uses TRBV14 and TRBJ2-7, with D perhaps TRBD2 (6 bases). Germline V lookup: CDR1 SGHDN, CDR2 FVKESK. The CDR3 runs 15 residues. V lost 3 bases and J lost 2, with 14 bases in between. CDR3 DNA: TGTGCCAGCAGCCAGGGTAGCGGAGTCCCCTACGAGCAGTACTTC. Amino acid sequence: CASSQGSGVPYEQYF. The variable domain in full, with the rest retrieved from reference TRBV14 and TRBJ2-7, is EAGVTQFPSHSVIEKGQTVTLRCDPISGHDNLYWYRRVMGKEIKFLLHFVKESKQDESGMPNNRFLAERTGGTYSTLKVQPAELEDSGVYFCASSQGSGVPYEQYFGPGTRLTVT.

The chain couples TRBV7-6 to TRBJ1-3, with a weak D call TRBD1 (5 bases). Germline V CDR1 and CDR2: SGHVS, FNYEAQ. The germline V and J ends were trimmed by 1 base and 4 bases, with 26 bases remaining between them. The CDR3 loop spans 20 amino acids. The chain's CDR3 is CASSLDIPGGLPTRGNTIYF. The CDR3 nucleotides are TGTGCCAGCAGCTTAGATATCCCCGGGGGACTTCCAACCCGGGGAAACACCATATATTTT.

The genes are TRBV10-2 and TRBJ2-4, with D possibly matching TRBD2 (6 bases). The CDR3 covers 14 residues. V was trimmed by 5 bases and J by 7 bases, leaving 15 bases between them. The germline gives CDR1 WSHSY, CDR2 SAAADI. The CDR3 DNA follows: TGCGCCAGCAGTTCATTAGGGACTGATAACATTCAGTACTTC. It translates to CASSSLGTDNIQYF.

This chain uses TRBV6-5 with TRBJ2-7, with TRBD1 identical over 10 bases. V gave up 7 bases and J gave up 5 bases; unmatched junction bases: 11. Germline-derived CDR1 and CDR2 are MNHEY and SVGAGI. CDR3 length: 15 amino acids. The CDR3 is CASTGGGQGTDEQYF. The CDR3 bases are TGTGCCAGCACCGGGGGGGGACAGGGGACTGACGAGCAGTACTTC.